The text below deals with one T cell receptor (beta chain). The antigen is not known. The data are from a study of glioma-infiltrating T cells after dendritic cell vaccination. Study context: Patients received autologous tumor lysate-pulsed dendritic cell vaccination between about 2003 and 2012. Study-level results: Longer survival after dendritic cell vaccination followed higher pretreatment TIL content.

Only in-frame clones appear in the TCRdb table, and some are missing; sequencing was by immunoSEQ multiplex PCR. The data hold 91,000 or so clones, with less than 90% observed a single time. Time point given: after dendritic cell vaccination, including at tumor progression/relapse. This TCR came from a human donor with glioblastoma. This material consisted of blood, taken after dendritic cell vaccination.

This CDR3 reads CAWSPGYAGELFF. The CDR3 nucleotides are TGTGCCTGGAGCCCAGGGTACGCCGGGGAGCTGTTTTTT. The chain combines TRBV30 with TRBJ2-2, with a tentative D call TRBD1 (5 bases). Germline V gives CDR1 GTSNPN, CDR2 SVGIG (reference sequence). The V end was cut by 3 bases, the J end by 6 bases, with 11 bases between. The CDR3 runs 13 residues.